This T cell receptor beta chain was recorded in a study of blood T cell repertoires in COVID-19. The wider study: There were acute and convalescent COVID-19 samples, and they came from the United States, Italy and Spain. Sample material is recorded as cDNA or gDNA derived from T cells, B-cell-depleted T cells, or PBMCs.

Patients from Seattle were sampled longitudinally, starting during active infection. The CDR3 runs 14 residues. The V and J ends lost 6 bases and 2 bases, in that order; junction bases with no gene match: 6. Germline V gene lookup returns CDR1 SNHLY and CDR2 FYNNEI. Authors' analysis steps: Amplification with reference gene primers provided the estimates of nucleated cell counts. The data were produced by immunoSEQ multiplex PCR, yet TCRdb's version contains in-frame clones alone and is incomplete. The DNA was the basis for D and trimming; V, J and clone size are from that table. Here the sample spans approximately 330,000 clones, 90% being singletons.

Sequenced input: peripheral blood. The chain uses TRBV2 and TRBJ1-2; 7 bases agree with TRBD1. This receptor was obtained from a woman aged 35 to 49 with COVID-19, enrolled during active disease. CDR3 sequence reads: CASRLGGQNYGYTF. The CDR3, as DNA: TGTGCCAGCAGACTTGGGGGACAGAACTATGGCTACACCTTC.